Presented here are 19 T cell receptor beta chains from one specimen sequenced in a study of blood T cell repertoires in COVID-19. Here immunoSEQ multiplex PCR was the method, and the copy in TCRdb shows in-frame clones only, minus some. The sample records around 250,000 clones, 70% to 90% being singletons. Material: peripheral blood. All receptors derive from a human donor in a cohort sampled during active COVID-19.

The chain is built from TRBV6-2 or TRBV6-3 and TRBJ1-1; TRBD1 might be the D (5 bases). This CDR3 contains 15 residues. CDR1 and CDR2 from the germline V gene are MNHEY and SVGEGT. Trimming shortened V by 2 bases and J by 2 bases, and 12 bases separated the two germline ends. The CDR3 loop reads CASSYGEGTNTEAFF. The DNA of the CDR3 is TGTGCCAGCAGTTACGGTGAGGGGACTAACACTGAAGCTTTCTTT.

The V gene is TRBV6-1, the J gene TRBJ1-3; maybe TRBD1 (5 bases). CDR3 length: 17 residues. Trimming shortened V by 2 bases and J by 1 base, and 15 bases separated the two germline ends. Germline V lookup: CDR1 MNHNS, CDR2 SASEGT. CDR3 coding DNA: TGTGCCAGCAGTGAACCCGGCAGGGTCGGATCTGGAAACACCATATATTTT. Its translation is CASSEPGRVGSGNTIYF.

V gene TRBV5-6 combines with J gene TRBJ2-7; 7 positions agree with TRBD1. The CDR3 has 13 amino acids. The V segment lost 4 bases and the J segment 2 bases; nucleotides outside the gene matches: 3. The germline gives CDR1 SGHDT, CDR2 YYEEEE. The CDR3 here is CASSRGTAYEQYF. The CDR3 nucleotides read TGTGCCAGCAGCCGAGGGACAGCCTACGAGCAGTACTTC.

The chain couples TRBV6-5 to TRBJ2-5; D uncertain. This CDR3 is 16 amino acids long. The V gene's germline CDR1 is MNHEY and CDR2 SVGAGI. The V and J ends lost 2 bases and 7 bases respectively, with 20 bases between them. This chain's CDR3 is CASSYLLADHLWTQYF. The DNA for the CDR3 is TGTGCCAGCAGTTACCTCCTGGCGGATCATCTGTGGACCCAGTACTTC.

The chain uses TRBV6-5 and TRBJ1-1; D unclear. V shed 4 bases and J shed 2 bases, with 11 bases lying between them. Germline CDR1 MNHEY, CDR2 SVGAGI. The CDR3 covers 14 residues. The CDR3 DNA sequence: TGTGCCAGCAGTTCGCTCACATTTAACACTGAAGCTTTCTTT. This sequence encodes CASSSLTFNTEAFF.

This rearrangement joins TRBV7-2 to TRBJ1-2; TRBD1 agrees at 11 bases. The J segment lost 1 base and the V segment lost 2 bases, leaving 9 bases of the junction unmatched. The CDR3 totals 18 residues. Germline CDR1 and CDR2: SGHTA and FQGNSA. As DNA, the CDR3 is TGTGCCAGCAGCTTAACATACGGACAGGGGGCTGATAACTATGGCTACACCTTC. The encoded protein is CASSLTYGQGADNYGYTF.

The genes are TRBV15 and TRBJ2-7; maybe TRBD2 (5 bases). Germline V gives CDR1 LNHNV, CDR2 YYDKDF (reference sequence). The CDR3 has 16 residues. With 0 bases removed from V and 0 bases from J, the gap between germline ends came to 12 bases. The chain's CDR3 is CATSRDSPGSSYEQYF. CDR3 in DNA: TGTGCCACCAGCAGAGATTCCCCGGGAAGCTCCTACGAGCAGTACTTC.

The V and J genes are TRBV4-1 and TRBJ1-2; D gene uncertain. The V gene lost 0 bases and the J gene lost 8 bases, with 10 bases spanning the gap. Germline CDR1 MGHRA, CDR2 YSYEKL. The CDR3 sequence is 13 residues long. The CDR3 loop reads CASSQDPREGYTF. The CDR3 nucleotides read TGCGCCAGCAGCCAAGATCCGAGGGAAGGCTACACCTTC.

This chain joins TRBV27 and TRBJ2-2; 8 bases are shared with TRBD2. The ends lost 2 bases at V and 1 base at J; junction bases unmatched: 21. Germline assignment: CDR1 MNHEY and CDR2 SMNVEV (reference sequence). The CDR3 runs 22 residues. The CDR3 DNA reads as TGTGCCAGCAGTTTAGGGGGCGGGGGGCTGGCTTTCGGGCGGAGGAACACCGGGGAGCTGTTTTTT. Its protein is CASSLGGGGLAFGRRNTGELFF.

This clone was found a few times. The chain joins TRBV7-8 to TRBJ2-7, with no clear D. The CDR3 sequence is 15 residues long. The ends were cut back, 1 base at V and 2 bases at J, with 12 bases in the middle. The germline V gene encodes CDR1 SGHVS and CDR2 FQNEAQ. The CDR3 loop is CASSLESRSTYEQYF. The CDR3, as DNA: TGTGCCAGCAGCTTAGAGTCCAGATCCACCTACGAGCAGTACTTC. The full variable domain, rest sourced from reference TRBV7-8 and TRBJ2-7, is GAGVSQSPRYKVAKRGQDVALRCDPISGHVSLFWYQQALGQGPEFLTYFQNEAQLDKSGLPSDRFFAERPEGSVSTLKIQRTQQEDSAVYLCASSLESRSTYEQYFGPGTRLTVT.

The chain couples TRBV15 to TRBJ2-3, with 8 nucleotides matching TRBD1. The V gene's germline CDR1 is LNHNV and CDR2 YYDKDF (reference sequence). This CDR3 region has 18 residues. After removal of 8 bases from V and 3 bases from J, the junction contained 19 bases not matched to a gene. CDR3 amino acids: CATWDGTGRLVGTDTQYF. CDR3 DNA sequence: TGTGCCACCTGGGACGGGACAGGAAGGCTGGTTGGGACAGATACGCAGTATTTT. Full variable domain (remainder filled in from reference TRBV15 and TRBJ2-3): DAMVIQNPRYQVTQFGKPVTLSCSQTLNHNVMYWYQQKSSQAPKLLFHYYDKDFNNEADTPDNFQSRRPNTSFCFLDIRSPGLGDTAMYLCATWDGTGRLVGTDTQYFGPGTRLTVL.

The V gene is TRBV5-6, the J gene TRBJ2-7, with 9 bases lining up with TRBD2. This CDR3 contains 14 residues. Trimming removed 0 bases from V and 7 bases from J; junction bases left unmatched: 5. The germline CDR1 and CDR2 sequences are SGHDT and YYEEEE. The CDR3 is CASSLVILAGEQYF. Written as DNA, the CDR3 is TGTGCCAGCAGCTTGGTAATTCTAGCGGGAGAGCAGTACTTC.

The chain has TRBV6-5 and TRBJ1-3; D uncertain. Trimming shortened V by 0 bases and J by 2 bases, and 11 bases separated the two germline ends. The CDR3 contains 16 residues. Germline CDR1 reads MNHEY; CDR2 reads SVGAGI. For the CDR3, the DNA is TGTGCCAGCAGTTACTCCGTCGGGGAAACTGGAAACACCATATATTTT. It translates to CASSYSVGETGNTIYF.

The J gene is TRBJ2-3, the V gene TRBV6-2 or TRBV6-3; 12 bases line up with TRBD2. Germline CDR1 is MNHEY and CDR2 is SVGEGT. V was clipped by 6 bases and J by 2 bases; unmatched bases: 6. The CDR3 extends over 16 amino acids. The CDR3 here is CASSHGLAGYTDTQYF. The DNA for the CDR3 is TGTGCCAGCAGCCACGGACTAGCGGGATACACAGATACGCAGTATTTT.

The chain is built from TRBV4-1 and TRBJ2-7, with D perhaps TRBD1 (5 bases). The V end lost 0 bases, the J end lost 2 bases, and 14 bases lay between the germline ends. The CDR3 consists of 16 residues. Germline V gene lookup returns CDR1 MGHRA and CDR2 YSYEKL. For the CDR3, the DNA is TGCGCCAGCAGCCAAGATGGTCAGGGCCTCACCTACGAGCAGTACTTC. Protein: CASSQDGQGLTYEQYF.

This sequence joins TRBV4-3 and TRBJ2-1, with 12 bases aligning to TRBD2. V shed 3 bases, J shed 4 bases, and the junction held 7 bases outside the gene matches. The CDR3 extends over 17 amino acids. From germline, CDR1 is LGHNA and CDR2 YSLEER. The CDR3 loop is CASSHGFGTSGYNEQFF. The CDR3 DNA sequence: TGCGCCAGCAGCCATGGATTTGGGACTAGCGGGTACAATGAGCAGTTCTTC.

This clone has only a few counts. V gene TRBV9 combines with J gene TRBJ2-1; tentatively, D is TRBD2 (6 bases). With 3 bases removed from V and 7 bases from J, the gap between germline ends came to 20 bases. The CDR3 spans 16 residues. Germline V gene data show CDR1 as SGDLS and CDR2 as YYNGEE. CDR3 amino acids: CASSDPPAGRLNEQFF. The CDR3 region has the DNA TGTGCCAGCAGCGATCCCCCGGCGGGGAGGCTGAATGAGCAGTTCTTC.

The rearrangement joins TRBV19 to TRBJ2-1, with D possibly matching TRBD1 (5 bases). CDR3 size: 17 residues. CDR1 and CDR2 (germline): LNHDA, SQIVND (reference sequence). Trimming cost V 3 bases and J 5 bases, with 20 bases left between them. The CDR3 protein is CASSIHQGKSWDNEQFF. CDR3 coding DNA: TGTGCCAGTAGTATCCATCAGGGTAAGAGTTGGGACAATGAGCAGTTCTTC.

The chain recombines TRBV4-1 with TRBJ1-4; D not certain. V lost 1 base and J lost 3, with 9 bases in between. CDR3 size: 15 residues. Germline V CDR1 and CDR2: MGHRA, YSYEKL. For the CDR3, the DNA is TGCGCCAGCAGCCAAGGTGTTACGGCTAATGAAAAACTGTTTTTT. This codes for CASSQGVTANEKLFF.